This TCR beta chain stems from a study of T cell repertoires and HLA-DP antigens. Assay used: immunoSEQ multiplex PCR; TCRdb lists only in-frame clones, some missing. The sample shows around 100,000 clones, 80% to 95% of them seen only once. On this clone itself: Its specificity is not known.

V lost 6 bases to trimming and J lost 3 bases, with 16 bases between them. The CDR3 contains 15 residues. Germline assignment: CDR1 KGHSH and CDR2 LQKENI. Source material: CD4+ T cells from PBMCs. The chain joins TRBV18 to TRBJ2-3; D may correspond to TRBD1 or TRBD2 (6 bases each). This TCR came from a woman aged 18-30 years in good health and CMV-seronegative. CDR3 in amino acids: CASSPTGGRTDTQYF. Here the CDR3 DNA reads TGTGCCAGCTCCCCAACCGGGGGCAGGACAGATACGCAGTATTTT.